This passage covers 13 T cell receptor beta chains from one sample sequenced in a study of T cells after yellow fever vaccination. TCRdb re-called the 5' RACE reads through MiXCR, storing one row per CDR3 protein. The sample includes roughly 150,000 distinct CDR3 sequences, roughly 6.7% of them seen just once. The sequences come from CD4+ T cells sorted from PBMCs, collected 10 days after the yellow fever booster vaccination. The receptors originated from a man younger than 40 who received the YFV17D yellow fever vaccine.

This clonotype was seen a handful of times. The rearrangement joins TRBV29-1 to TRBJ2-2; D ambiguous. V lost 0 bases and J lost 5, with 7 bases in between. This CDR3 comprises 13 residues. CDR1 and CDR2 from the germline V gene are SQVTM and ANQGSEA. CDR3 nucleotides: TGCAGCGTTGAAGATAGGGAAACCGGGGAGCTGTTTTTT. Its protein product is CSVEDRETGELFF.

This clonotype occurred many times. The V and J genes are TRBV20-1 and TRBJ2-1, with TRBD1 matching over 9 bases. Germline loops: CDR1 DFQATT, CDR2 SNEGSKA (reference sequence). Trimming at V came to 6 bases and at J to 6 bases, leaving 9 bases not matched to a gene. The CDR3 has 14 amino acids. The CDR3 coding sequence is TGCAGTGCCGGACGGGGACAGGGCAGCAATGAGCAGTTCTTC. This sequence encodes CSAGRGQGSNEQFF.

This clonotype appeared many times. This rearrangement joins TRBV5-1 to TRBJ1-1; 9 bases match TRBD1. Germline CDR1 reads SGHRS; CDR2 reads YFSETQ. The V gene end was trimmed by 3 bases and the J gene end by 4 bases; junction bases not matched to a gene: 16. The CDR3 loop spans 18 amino acids. CDR3 sequence (DNA): TGCGCCAGCAGCTGGGGGACAGGGAAGTTTAGTATCGGCACTGAAGCTTTCTTT. Protein sequence: CASSWGTGKFSIGTEAFF.

There are many counts of this clonotype. This chain uses TRBV28 with TRBJ2-3, with 7 bases identical to TRBD1. The CDR3 consists of 13 residues. The trim removed 6 bases at V and 3 bases at J, leaving 3 bases unmatched. Germline V CDR1 and CDR2: MDHEN, SYDVKM. The CDR3 coding sequence is TGTGCCAGCAGACAGGGGACGACAGATACGCAGTATTTT. Residues: CASRQGTTDTQYF.

This clonotype was observed many times. The chain couples TRBV7-2 to TRBJ2-2; 8 bases fit TRBD2. The CDR3 length is 15 residues. CDR1 and CDR2 (germline): SGHTA, FQGNSA. Trimming took 3 bases from V and 4 from J; bases not matched to a gene: 4. CDR3 amino acids: CASSFRRGGTGELFF. The CDR3 DNA is TGTGCCAGCAGCTTTCGACGGGGGGGCACCGGGGAGCTGTTTTTT.

In its sample, this clonotype was seen many times. The genes are TRBV6-6 and TRBJ2-7; D possibly corresponds to TRBD2 (6 bases). CDR3 length: 11 amino acids. CDR1 is MNHNY, CDR2 SVGAGI, per germline (reference sequence). V was pared by 8 bases and J by 3 bases, with 8 bases between. CDR3 DNA sequence: TGTGCCAGCCGGGGGAGCTACGAGCAGTACTTC. Protein: CASRGSYEQYF.

In this sample, this clonotype turned up many times. The rearrangement links TRBV7-2 to TRBJ1-2; D ambiguous. Germline V gives CDR1 SGHTA, CDR2 FQGNSA. V gave up 4 bases and J gave up 13 bases, with 7 bases separating them. The CDR3 is 9 residues long. DNA of the CDR3: TGTGCCAGCAGCTCTTTCGCCACCTTC. Its translation is CASSSFATF. Together with reference TRBV7-2 and TRBJ1-2, the CDR3 gives the full variable domain: GAGVSQSPSNKVTEKGKDVELRCDPISGHTALYWYRQSLGQGLEFLIYFQGNSAPDKSGLPSDRFSAERTGGSVSTLTIQRTQQEDSAVYLCASSSFATFGSGTRLTVV.

This clonotype was detected ten times or more. The CDR3: CASSTGQENIQYF. The CDR3 DNA follows: TGTGCCAGCAGCACGGGACAGGAAAACATTCAGTACTTC. This chain links TRBV5-6 with TRBJ2-4; 8 nucleotides match TRBD1. With V trimmed by 4 bases and J by 5 bases, 2 bases remained unmatched. This CDR3 is 13 amino acids long. The V gene's germline CDR1 is SGHDT and CDR2 YYEEEE.

The table lists this clonotype with many counts. The rearrangement uses TRBV5-6 and TRBJ2-7; unclear D gene. This CDR3 is 14 amino acids long. Germline CDR1 reads SGHDT; CDR2 reads YYEEEE. V gave up 1 base and J gave up 1 base, with 9 bases separating them. CDR3: CASSLTLGSYEQYF. For the CDR3, the DNA is TGTGCCAGCAGCTTGACCCTGGGGTCCTACGAGCAGTACTTC.

This clonotype was counted at least ten times. This chain links TRBV27 with TRBJ2-2; 7 nucleotides agree with TRBD2. The CDR3 length is 19 residues. Germline V gene lookup returns CDR1 MNHEY and CDR2 SMNVEV (reference sequence). The V segment lost 6 bases and the J segment 4 bases; nucleotides outside the gene matches: 20. CDR3: CASSRSGGRAGVATGELFF. The CDR3 DNA reads TGTGCCAGCAGCCGTTCTGGGGGAAGGGCGGGAGTAGCCACCGGGGAGCTGTTTTTT.

This clonotype has just one count. This may be a read error, as it is one base from a much larger clone. The rearrangement uses TRBV9 and TRBJ2-7; weak D call: TRBD2 (5 bases). The CDR3 extends over 17 amino acids. Germline values: CDR1 SGDLS, CDR2 YYNGEE. V lost 3 bases to trimming and J lost 3 bases, with 22 bases between them. CDR3 in DNA: TGTGCCAGCAGCGCAGGTAGTGTTATGAACGGGATCTACGAGCAGTACTTC. It translates to CASSAGSVMNGIYEQYF.

The V call is TRBV5-4, the J call TRBJ2-7; TRBD2 matches at 7 bases. The CDR3 runs 15 residues. V trimming: 3 bases; J trimming: 0 bases; junction bases outside the gene matches: 6. Germline CDR1 SGHNT, CDR2 YYREEE (reference sequence). This CDR3 reads CASSWGGTSSYEQYF. DNA of the CDR3: TGTGCCAGCAGCTGGGGGGGGACGAGCTCCTACGAGCAGTACTTC. Complete variable domain (other parts from reference TRBV5-4 and TRBJ2-7): ETGVTQSPTHLIKTRGQQVTLRCSSQSGHNTVSWYQQALGQGPQFIFQYYREEENGRGNFPPRFSGLQFPNYSSELNVNALELDDSALYLCASSWGGTSSYEQYFGPGTRLTVT.

This clonotype was detected many times. This chain links TRBV24-1 with TRBJ2-1; D is unclear. In germline, CDR1 is KGHDR, CDR2 SFDVKD. This CDR3 spans 12 amino acids. Trimming shortened V by 3 bases and J by 4 bases, and 3 bases separated the two germline ends. The CDR3 sequence is CATSDRYNEQFF. CDR3 nucleotides: TGTGCCACCAGTGATCGGTACAATGAGCAGTTCTTC.